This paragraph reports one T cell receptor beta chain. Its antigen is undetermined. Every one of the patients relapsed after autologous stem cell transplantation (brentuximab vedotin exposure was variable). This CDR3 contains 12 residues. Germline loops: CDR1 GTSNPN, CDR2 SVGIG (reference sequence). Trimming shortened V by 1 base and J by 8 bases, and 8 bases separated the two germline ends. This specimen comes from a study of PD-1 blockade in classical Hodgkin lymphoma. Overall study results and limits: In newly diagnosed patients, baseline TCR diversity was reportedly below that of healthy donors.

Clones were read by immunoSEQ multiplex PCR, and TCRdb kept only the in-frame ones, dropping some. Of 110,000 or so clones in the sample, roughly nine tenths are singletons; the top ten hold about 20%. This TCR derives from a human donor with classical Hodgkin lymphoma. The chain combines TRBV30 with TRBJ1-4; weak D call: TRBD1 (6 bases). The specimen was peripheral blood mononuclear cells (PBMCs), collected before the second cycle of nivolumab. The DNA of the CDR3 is TGTGCCTGGAGTGAAACAGGGGAAAAACTGTTTTTT. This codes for CAWSETGEKLFF.